This entry describes one T cell receptor (beta chain). This sample was included in a study of sequential checkpoint blockade in melanoma. Overall study: Arm A got nivolumab then ipilimumab; arm B the reverse, 1:1.

Method: immunoSEQ multiplex PCR; TCRdb's copy keeps in-frame clones and lacks some. The profile covers approximately 8,800 clones, with approximately 54% appearing a single time and roughly a sixth taken by the ten largest. Per the germline V gene, CDR1 is MGHRA and CDR2 is YSYEKL. V was pared by 4 bases and J by 6 bases, with 13 bases between. CDR3 length equals 13 residues. Regarding treatment: randomized to nivolumab then ipilimumab (arm A) or the reverse (arm B). DNA-damaging chemotherapy had not been given to any patient beforehand. From thawed PBMCs, live CD3+CD8+ cells negative for CD19 and CD56 were sorted.

The sequence was collected from a human donor with melanoma. Sequenced here: CD8+ T cells sorted from blood (inferred from file names), sampled from a patient given nivolumab and ipilimumab in sequence. This chain links TRBV4-1 with TRBJ2-7; D gene ambiguous. The CDR3 DNA reads TGCGCCAGCAGCCTCCCAGAACAGAGCGAGCAGTACTTC. It is translated as CASSLPEQSEQYF.